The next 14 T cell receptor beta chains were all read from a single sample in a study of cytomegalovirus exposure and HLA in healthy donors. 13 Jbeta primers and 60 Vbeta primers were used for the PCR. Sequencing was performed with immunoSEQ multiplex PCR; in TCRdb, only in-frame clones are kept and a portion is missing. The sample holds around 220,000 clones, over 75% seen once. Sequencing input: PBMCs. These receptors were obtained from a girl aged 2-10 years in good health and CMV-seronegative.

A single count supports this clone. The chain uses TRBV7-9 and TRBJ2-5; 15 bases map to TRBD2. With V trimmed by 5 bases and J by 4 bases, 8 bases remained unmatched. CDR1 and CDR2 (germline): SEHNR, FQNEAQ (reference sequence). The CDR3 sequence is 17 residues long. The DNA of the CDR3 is TGTGCCAGCAGCCACGGACTAGCGGGGGGGTTTGGAGAGACCCAGTACTTC. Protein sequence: CASSHGLAGGFGETQYF.

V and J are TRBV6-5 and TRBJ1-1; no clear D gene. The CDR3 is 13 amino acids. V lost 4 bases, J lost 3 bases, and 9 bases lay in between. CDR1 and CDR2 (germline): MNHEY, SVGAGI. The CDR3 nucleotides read TGTGCCAGCAGTTTCAGTTTGGACACTGAAGCTTTCTTT. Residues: CASSFSLDTEAFF.

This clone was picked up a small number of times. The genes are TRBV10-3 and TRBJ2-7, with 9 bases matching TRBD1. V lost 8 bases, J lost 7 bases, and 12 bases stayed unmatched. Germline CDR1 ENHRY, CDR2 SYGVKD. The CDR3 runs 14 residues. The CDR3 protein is CAIAGIGQGKEQYF. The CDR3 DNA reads TGTGCCATCGCCGGAATCGGACAGGGGAAAGAGCAGTACTTC.

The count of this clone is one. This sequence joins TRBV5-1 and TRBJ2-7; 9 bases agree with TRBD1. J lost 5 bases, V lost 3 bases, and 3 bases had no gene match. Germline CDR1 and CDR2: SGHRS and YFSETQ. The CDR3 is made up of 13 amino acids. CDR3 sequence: CASSSGTGHEQYF. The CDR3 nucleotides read TGCGCCAGCAGCTCCGGGACAGGGCACGAGCAGTACTTC.

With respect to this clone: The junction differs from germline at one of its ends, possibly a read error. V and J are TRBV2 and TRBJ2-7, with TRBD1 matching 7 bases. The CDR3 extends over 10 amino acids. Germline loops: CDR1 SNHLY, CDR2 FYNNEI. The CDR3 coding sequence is TGTGCCAGCAGAGCCGGGACAGTCTTTTTC. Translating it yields CASRAGTVFF.

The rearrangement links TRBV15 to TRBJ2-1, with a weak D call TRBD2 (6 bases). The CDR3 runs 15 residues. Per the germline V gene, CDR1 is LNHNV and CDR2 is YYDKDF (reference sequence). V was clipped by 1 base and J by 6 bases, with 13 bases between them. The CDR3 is CATSRALGGSNEQFF. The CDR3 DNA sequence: TGTGCCACCAGCAGAGCCTTAGGAGGGTCCAATGAGCAGTTCTTC.

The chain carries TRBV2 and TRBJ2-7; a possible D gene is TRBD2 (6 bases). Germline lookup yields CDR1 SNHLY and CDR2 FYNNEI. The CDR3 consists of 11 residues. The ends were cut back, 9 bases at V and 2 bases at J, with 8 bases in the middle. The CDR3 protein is CASTGAYEQYF. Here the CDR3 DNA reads TGTGCCAGTACGGGGGCCTACGAGCAGTACTTC. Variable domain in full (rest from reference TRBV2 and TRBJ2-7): EPEVTQTPSHQVTQMGQEVILRCVPISNHLYFYWYRQILGQKVEFLVSFYNNEISEKSEIFDDQFSVERPDGSNFTLKIRSTKLEDSAMYFCASTGAYEQYFGPGTRLTVT.

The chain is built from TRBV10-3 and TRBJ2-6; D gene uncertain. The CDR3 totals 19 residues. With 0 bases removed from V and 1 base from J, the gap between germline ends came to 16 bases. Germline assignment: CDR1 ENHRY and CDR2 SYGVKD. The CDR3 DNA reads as TGTGCCATCAGTGAGTCGAACACCGCTCCCCATTCTGGGGCCAACGTCCTGACTTTC. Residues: CAISESNTAPHSGANVLTF.

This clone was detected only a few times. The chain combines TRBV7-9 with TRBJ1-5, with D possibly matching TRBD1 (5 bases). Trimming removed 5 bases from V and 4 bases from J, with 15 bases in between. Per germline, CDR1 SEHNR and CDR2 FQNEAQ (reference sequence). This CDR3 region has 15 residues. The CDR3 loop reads CASSRTGTPNQPQHF. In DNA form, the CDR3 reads TGTGCCAGCAGCCGCACCGGGACTCCGAATCAGCCCCAGCATTTT.

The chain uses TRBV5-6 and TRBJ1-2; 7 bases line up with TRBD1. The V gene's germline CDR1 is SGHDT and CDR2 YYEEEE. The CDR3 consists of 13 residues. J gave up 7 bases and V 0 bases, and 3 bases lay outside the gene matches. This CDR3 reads CASSLASGGGYTF. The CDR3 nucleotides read TGTGCCAGCAGCTTGGCTTCAGGGGGTGGCTACACCTTC.

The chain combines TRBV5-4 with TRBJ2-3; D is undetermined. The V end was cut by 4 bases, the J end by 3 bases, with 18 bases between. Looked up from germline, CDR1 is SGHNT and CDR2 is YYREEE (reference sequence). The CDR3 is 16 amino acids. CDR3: CASSRNPRSVTDTQYF. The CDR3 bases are TGTGCCAGCAGCCGGAACCCTAGAAGTGTTACAGATACGCAGTATTTT.

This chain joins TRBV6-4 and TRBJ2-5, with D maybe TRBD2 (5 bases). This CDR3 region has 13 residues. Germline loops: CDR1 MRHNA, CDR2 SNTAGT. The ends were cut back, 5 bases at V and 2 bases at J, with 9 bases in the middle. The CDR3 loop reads CASSRTLQETQYF. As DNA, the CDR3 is TGTGCCAGCAGTCGGACTTTACAAGAGACCCAGTACTTC.

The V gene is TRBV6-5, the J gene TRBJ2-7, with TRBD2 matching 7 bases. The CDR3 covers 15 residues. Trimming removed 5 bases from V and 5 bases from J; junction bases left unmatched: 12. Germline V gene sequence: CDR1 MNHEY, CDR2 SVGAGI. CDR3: CASSLDWGGLNEQYF. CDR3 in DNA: TGTGCCAGCAGTCTCGACTGGGGGGGATTAAACGAGCAGTACTTC.

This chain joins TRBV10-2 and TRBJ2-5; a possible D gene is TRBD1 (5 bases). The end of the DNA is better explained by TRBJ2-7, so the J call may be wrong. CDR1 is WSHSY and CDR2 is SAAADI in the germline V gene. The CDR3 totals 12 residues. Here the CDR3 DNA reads TGCGCCAGCAGTGTGACAGCCTACGAGCAGTACTTC. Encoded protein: CASSVTAYEQYF.